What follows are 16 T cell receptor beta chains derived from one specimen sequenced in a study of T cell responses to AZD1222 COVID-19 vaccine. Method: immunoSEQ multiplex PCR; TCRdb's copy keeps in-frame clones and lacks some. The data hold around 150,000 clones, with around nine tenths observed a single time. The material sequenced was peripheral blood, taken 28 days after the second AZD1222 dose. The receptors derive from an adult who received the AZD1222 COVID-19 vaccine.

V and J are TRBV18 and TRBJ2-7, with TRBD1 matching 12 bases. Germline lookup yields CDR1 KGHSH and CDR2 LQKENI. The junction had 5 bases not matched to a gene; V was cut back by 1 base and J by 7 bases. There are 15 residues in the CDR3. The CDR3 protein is CASSPLGDRGQEQYF. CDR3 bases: TGTGCCAGCTCACCACTGGGGGACAGGGGGCAAGAGCAGTACTTC.

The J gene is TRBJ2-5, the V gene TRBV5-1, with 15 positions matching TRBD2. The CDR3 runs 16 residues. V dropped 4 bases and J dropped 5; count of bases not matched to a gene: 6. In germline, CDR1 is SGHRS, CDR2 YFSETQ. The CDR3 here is CASSPGLAGGQETQYF. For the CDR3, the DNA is TGCGCCAGCAGCCCAGGACTAGCGGGGGGGCAGGAGACCCAGTACTTC.

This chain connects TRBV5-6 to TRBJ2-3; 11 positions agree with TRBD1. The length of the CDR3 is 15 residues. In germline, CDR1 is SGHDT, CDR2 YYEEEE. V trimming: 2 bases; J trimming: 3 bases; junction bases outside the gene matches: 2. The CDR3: CASSFGTGGTDTQYF. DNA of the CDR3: TGTGCCAGCAGCTTTGGGACAGGGGGGACAGATACGCAGTATTTT.

The CDR3 sequence: CASSFGHTNEKLFF. CDR3 nucleotides: TGTGCCAGCAGTTTTGGGCATACTAATGAAAAACTGTTTTTT. This chain connects TRBV27 to TRBJ1-4; D gene uncertain. Germline CDR1 is MNHEY and CDR2 is SMNVEV (reference sequence). Trimming shortened V by 3 bases and J by 2 bases, and 7 bases separated the two germline ends. The length of the CDR3 is 14 residues.

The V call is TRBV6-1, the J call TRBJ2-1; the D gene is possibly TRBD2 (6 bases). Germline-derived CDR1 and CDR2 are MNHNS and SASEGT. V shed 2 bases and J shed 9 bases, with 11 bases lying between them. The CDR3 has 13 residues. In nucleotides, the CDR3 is TGTGCCAGCAGTGAATCTCGGGAGCCTGAGCAGTTCTTC. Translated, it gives CASSESREPEQFF.

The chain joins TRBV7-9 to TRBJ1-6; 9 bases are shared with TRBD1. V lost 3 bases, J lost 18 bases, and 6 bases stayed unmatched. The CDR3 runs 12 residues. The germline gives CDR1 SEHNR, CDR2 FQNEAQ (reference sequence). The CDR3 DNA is TGTGCCAGCAGCTTGGCCGGGACAGGGACCCACTTT. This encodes CASSLAGTGTHF.

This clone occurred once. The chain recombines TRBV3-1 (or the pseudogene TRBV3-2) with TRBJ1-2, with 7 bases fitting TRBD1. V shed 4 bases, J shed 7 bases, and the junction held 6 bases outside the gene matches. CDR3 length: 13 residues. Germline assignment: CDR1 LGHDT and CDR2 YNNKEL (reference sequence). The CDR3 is CASSPDRASGYTF. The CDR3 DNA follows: TGTGCCAGCAGCCCTGACAGGGCGTCTGGCTACACCTTC.

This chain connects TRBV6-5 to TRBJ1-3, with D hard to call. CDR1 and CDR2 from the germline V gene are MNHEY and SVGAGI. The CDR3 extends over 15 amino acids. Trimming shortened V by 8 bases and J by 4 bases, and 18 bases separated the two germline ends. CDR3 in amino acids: CASRGRGVGGNTIYF. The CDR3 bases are TGTGCCAGCCGAGGACGGGGAGTCGGGGGAAACACCATATATTTT.

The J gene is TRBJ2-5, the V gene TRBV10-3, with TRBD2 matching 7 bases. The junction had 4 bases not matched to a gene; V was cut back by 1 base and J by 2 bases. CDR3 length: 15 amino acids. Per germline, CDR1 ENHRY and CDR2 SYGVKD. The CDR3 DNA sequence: TGTGCCATCAGTGAGTTGGCTAGCGGACAAGAGACCCAGTACTTC. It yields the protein CAISELASGQETQYF.

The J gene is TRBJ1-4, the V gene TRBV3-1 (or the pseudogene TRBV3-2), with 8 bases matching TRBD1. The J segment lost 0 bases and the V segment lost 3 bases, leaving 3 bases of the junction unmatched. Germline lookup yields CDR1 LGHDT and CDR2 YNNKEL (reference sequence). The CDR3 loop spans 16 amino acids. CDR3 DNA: TGTGCCAGCAGCCACCGACAGGGGCCAACTAATGAAAAACTGTTTTTT. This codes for CASSHRQGPTNEKLFF.

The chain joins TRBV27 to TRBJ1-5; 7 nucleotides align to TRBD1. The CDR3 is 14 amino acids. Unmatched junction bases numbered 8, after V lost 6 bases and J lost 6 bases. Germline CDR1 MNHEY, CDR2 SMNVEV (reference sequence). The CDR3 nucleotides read TGTGCCAGCAGCCCCGGACAGGCGGGTCAGCCCCAGCATTTT. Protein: CASSPGQAGQPQHF.

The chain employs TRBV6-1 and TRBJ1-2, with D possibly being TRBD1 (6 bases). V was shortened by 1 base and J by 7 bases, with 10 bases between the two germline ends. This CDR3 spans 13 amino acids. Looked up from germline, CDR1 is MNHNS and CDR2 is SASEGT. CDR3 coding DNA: TGTGCCAGCAGTGAAGGGAAACAGGGTGGCTACACCTTC. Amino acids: CASSEGKQGGYTF.

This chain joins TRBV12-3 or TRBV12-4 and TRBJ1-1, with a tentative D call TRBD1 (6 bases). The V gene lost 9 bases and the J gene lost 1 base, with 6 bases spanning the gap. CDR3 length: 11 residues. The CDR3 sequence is CARGGNTEAFF. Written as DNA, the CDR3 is TGTGCCAGAGGGGGGAACACTGAAGCTTTCTTT.

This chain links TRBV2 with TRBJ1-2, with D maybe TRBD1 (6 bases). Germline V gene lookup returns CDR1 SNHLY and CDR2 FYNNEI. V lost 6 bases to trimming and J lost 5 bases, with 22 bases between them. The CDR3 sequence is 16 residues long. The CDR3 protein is CASSEGGRTATYGYTF. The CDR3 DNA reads TGTGCCAGCAGCGAGGGGGGTAGGACAGCGACTTATGGCTACACCTTC.

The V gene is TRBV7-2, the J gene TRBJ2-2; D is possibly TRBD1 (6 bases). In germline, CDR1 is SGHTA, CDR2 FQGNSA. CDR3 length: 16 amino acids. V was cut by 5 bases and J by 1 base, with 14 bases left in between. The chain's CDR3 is CASSQNRVGNTGELFF. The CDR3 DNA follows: TGTGCCAGCAGCCAAAACAGGGTAGGGAACACCGGGGAGCTGTTTTTT.

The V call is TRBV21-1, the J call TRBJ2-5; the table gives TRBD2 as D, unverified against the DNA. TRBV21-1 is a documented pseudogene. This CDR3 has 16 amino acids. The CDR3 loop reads CASSPKTSGRKETQYF. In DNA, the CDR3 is TGTGCCAGCAGCCCAAAGACTAGCGGACGAAAAGAGACCCAGTACTTC.